This T cell receptor beta chain was documented in a study of T cell repertoires in cytomegalovirus infection. At the level of the study: In the study, CMV epitopes included recently identified HLA-C-restricted and well-studied HLA-B-restricted ones.

TCRdb fed the reads into MiXCR, producing one record per CDR3 protein. The sample lists around 300,000 distinct CDR3 sequences; under 25% were seen once. The table lists this clonotype with a few counts. Its cognate antigen is unknown. V was cut by 6 bases and J by 0 bases, with 10 bases left in between. Germline V gene data show CDR1 as DFQATT and CDR2 as SNEGSKA (reference sequence). This CDR3 region has 13 residues. General study findings and limits: Predominance within the ex vivo response was attributable to HLA-C-restricted CMV-specific TCR beta clonotypes.

The input for sequencing was cultured PBMCs, taken from culture after CMV antigen stimulation. The sequence derives from a human donor in good health (CMV status not recorded). Some clones in this sample may be carry-over from other donors' samples. V and J are TRBV20-1 and TRBJ2-3; D might be TRBD2 (5 bases). CDR3 amino acids: CSAQAVSTDTQYF. CDR3 nucleotide sequence: TGCAGTGCCCAAGCGGTTAGCACAGATACGCAGTATTTT.